Described below is a single TCR beta chain sequence and its context. Its antigen remains unidentified. No per-base quality is available; no much larger clone lies one base away. This sample is drawn from a study of patients and donors after allogeneic stem cell transplantation (dated by TCRdb to the early 2020s). V drops 5 bases and J drops 4 bases, leaving 11 bases in between. The CDR3 starts with the cysteine, ends with the phenylalanine, and has 13 residues. The only DNA kept is the CDR3, 39 bases in frame from the first base. The germline V gene provides CDR1 MDHEN and CDR2 SYDVKM. Preparation of the library involved RT-PCR. TCRdb records NextSeq 550 as the sequencer. Through fastp at Q25 and MiXCR, TCRdb rebuilt clones from the public reads, retaining in-frame beta chains. Every CDR3 protein is listed once, alongside the most common genes and DNA of its rows. This sample gives over 200,000 distinct CDR3 sequences in total; around two fifths of them show up just once. The ten largest clones capture 11% of the sample.

Sequencing used blood, either unsorted or a sorted T cell fraction (not recorded which). The rearranged chain carries TRBV28 and TRBJ1-2; the D segment could be TRBD1, given 5 matching bases. This TCR derives from a human donor who was either an allogeneic HSCT recipient or a stem cell or donor lymphocyte infusion donor (not recorded which). It is not recorded whose cells these are; they may come from a transplant donor. The CDR3: CASSLPGRYGYTF. The nucleotide sequence reads as follows: TGTGCCAGCAGTCTCCCAGGGCGCTATGGCTACACCTTC.